These T cell receptor beta chains were read from a single sample in a study of T cells expressing NK-cell markers. From its re-call of the 5' RACE reads, TCRdb lists each CDR3 protein once, without DNA. Its table lists over 350,000 distinct CDR3 sequences. The sequenced sample consisted of blood T cells: a sorted CD56 or NKG2C T cell subset, CD4+ or CD8+ T cells, or bulk PBMC T cells (not recorded which). These receptors all come from a woman between 50 and 59 years old in good health. CDR3s include the opening cysteine and the closing phenylalanine or tryptophan.

V gene: TRBV11-2
J gene: TRBJ2-3
CDR3 protein: CASSLGSVAVIVTDTQYF

V gene: TRBV6-5
J gene: TRBJ2-1
CDR3 protein: CASSPGLAGVSFF

V gene: TRBV7-2
J gene: TRBJ2-1
CDR3 protein: CASSLDGRAREQFF

V gene: TRBV7-9
J gene: TRBJ2-3
CDR3 protein: CASSPGVAVDTQYF

V gene: TRBV6-5
J gene: TRBJ2-5
CDR3 protein: CASSPPSGESWGTQYF

V gene: TRBV29-1
J gene: TRBJ2-4
CDR3 protein: CSVEWMLGAKNIQYF

V gene: TRBV7-8
J gene: TRBJ2-3
CDR3 protein: CASSLLGESDTQYF

V gene: TRBV9
J gene: TRBJ2-3
CDR3 protein: CASSTLGDSYTDTQYF

V gene: TRBV12-3/TRBV12-4
J gene: TRBJ2-3
CDR3 protein: CASSLVISGSGDTQYF

V gene: TRBV10-3
J gene: TRBJ2-1
CDR3 protein: CAISAKNEQFF

V gene: TRBV30
J gene: TRBJ2-1
CDR3 protein: CARVSGYNEQFF

V gene: TRBV20-1
J gene: TRBJ2-3
CDR3 protein: CSATSGRHPTDTQYF

V gene: TRBV11-2
J gene: TRBJ2-2
CDR3 protein: CASSSLAGKPTGELFF

V gene: TRBV5-6
J gene: TRBJ2-3
CDR3 protein: CASSLAGQVGDTQYF

V gene: TRBV6-6
J gene: TRBJ2-3
CDR3 protein: CASTRLAGTGTDTQYF

V gene: TRBV7-6
J gene: TRBJ1-1
CDR3 protein: CASSLGEGNHEAFF

V gene: TRBV11-2
J gene: TRBJ1-1
CDR3 protein: CASSFAGKGTEAFF

V gene: TRBV3-1
J gene: TRBJ2-1
CDR3 protein: CASSPYPPTSASYNEQFF

V gene: TRBV12-3/TRBV12-4
J gene: TRBJ1-4
CDR3 protein: CASSRSGAGGEKLFF

V gene: TRBV6-5
J gene: TRBJ2-7
CDR3 protein: CASSEMGRLSYEQYF

V gene: TRBV6-5
J gene: TRBJ1-2
CDR3 protein: CASSSSGTHWGYTF

V gene: TRBV6-2/TRBV6-3
J gene: TRBJ2-7
CDR3 protein: CASRRTVSFYEQYF

V gene: TRBV12-3/TRBV12-4
J gene: TRBJ1-1
CDR3 protein: CASSRQVSNTEAFF

V gene: TRBV7-9
J gene: TRBJ2-3
CDR3 protein: CASSRNTGTHTDTQYF

V gene: TRBV10-2
J gene: TRBJ1-1
CDR3 protein: CASSLTGGRGMNTEAFF

V gene: TRBV3-1
J gene: TRBJ2-3
CDR3 protein: CASSQEGLLADTQYF

V gene: TRBV7-9
J gene: TRBJ2-1
CDR3 protein: CATLSTSTNEQFF

V gene: TRBV21-1
J gene: TRBJ1-1
CDR3 protein: CASSLEDREEGMGGNTEAFF

V gene: TRBV12-3/TRBV12-4
J gene: TRBJ2-1
CDR3 protein: CASSAGTAGEQFF

V gene: TRBV6-1
J gene: TRBJ1-2
CDR3 protein: CASKFRQNYGYTF

V gene: TRBV20-1
J gene: TRBJ1-6
CDR3 protein: CSATRALNSPLHF

V gene: TRBV10-1
J gene: TRBJ2-2
CDR3 protein: CASSEPPRGSRRAGELFF

V gene: TRBV10-1
J gene: TRBJ2-1
CDR3 protein: CASSEIAGGPNEQFF

V gene: TRBV5-1
J gene: TRBJ2-2
CDR3 protein: CASNRLERTGELFF

V gene: TRBV21-1
J gene: TRBJ2-2
CDR3 protein: CASNTGTPTPGSCFF

V gene: TRBV5-1
J gene: TRBJ2-7
CDR3 protein: CASSPEGFSSYEQYF

V gene: TRBV24-1
J gene: TRBJ2-1
CDR3 protein: CATSDLGGEQFF

V gene: TRBV12-3/TRBV12-4
J gene: TRBJ1-2
CDR3 protein: CASSLRRFGGYTF

V gene: TRBV9
J gene: TRBJ2-7
CDR3 protein: CASSVESLGEQYF

V gene: TRBV4-1
J gene: TRBJ2-5
CDR3 protein: CASSQGTGYQETQYF

V gene: TRBV7-8
J gene: TRBJ2-6
CDR3 protein: CASSLVRGPSGANVLTF

V gene: TRBV2
J gene: TRBJ1-3
CDR3 protein: CASREMSSGNTIYF

V gene: TRBV30
J gene: TRBJ2-2
CDR3 protein: CAWSRGGELFF

V gene: TRBV6-5
J gene: TRBJ2-1
CDR3 protein: CASSPGTGSTMGFF